This passage covers 22 T cell receptor beta chains from one sample sequenced in a study of PD-1 blockade in classical Hodgkin lymphoma. Relapse after autologous stem cell transplantation occurred in every patient, and brentuximab vedotin exposure varied. TCRdb keeps only in-frame clones here, not all; method: immunoSEQ multiplex PCR. The sample lists 72,000 or so clones, 85% to 95% seen once, with about 7.6% in the top ten. The starting material was peripheral blood mononuclear cells (PBMCs), obtained at baseline. These receptors originate from a human donor with classical Hodgkin lymphoma.

The CDR3 loop is CASSLADPSYNEQFF. The CDR3 bases are TGCGCCAGCAGCTTAGCGGATCCCTCCTACAATGAGCAGTTCTTC. The chain employs TRBV5-1 and TRBJ2-1, with D possibly TRBD2 on 5 matching bases. Trimming removed 2 bases from V and 0 bases from J, with 9 bases in between. The CDR3 totals 15 residues. Germline-derived CDR1 and CDR2 are SGHRS and YFSETQ.

This sequence joins TRBV11-2 and TRBJ2-7; 7 bases align to TRBD1. Losses at the gene ends were 2 bases for V and 2 bases for J; bases not matched to a gene: 6. The CDR3 is 15 amino acids. From germline, CDR1 is SGHAT and CDR2 FQNNGV. Here the CDR3 DNA reads TGTGCCAGCAGCTTATTCCGGGACAGACCCTACGAGCAGTACTTC. Translation gives CASSLFRDRPYEQYF.

The chain employs TRBV21-1 and TRBJ2-7; the table's D call TRBD2 went unverified against the DNA. TRBV21-1 is tagged as a pseudogene. This CDR3 region has 15 residues. The CDR3 DNA reads as TGTGCCAGCAGCAGGGGACTTTCTTCCGCCTACGAGCAGTACTTC. It is translated as CASSRGLSSAYEQYF.

J is TRBJ1-4 and V is TRBV28, with a weak D call TRBD1 (5 bases). In germline, CDR1 is MDHEN, CDR2 SYDVKM. V lost 3 bases and J lost 0, with 23 bases in between. This CDR3 comprises 20 residues. This chain's CDR3 is CASSFGQGFHVRATNEKLFF. The CDR3 DNA reads as TGTGCCAGCAGTTTCGGACAAGGGTTCCATGTACGGGCAACTAATGAAAAACTGTTTTTT.

In this sample, this clone is large. This chain connects TRBV9 to TRBJ2-2; D is unclear. V was shortened by 0 bases and J by 4 bases, with 4 bases between the two germline ends. The CDR3 loop spans 13 amino acids. Germline CDR1 reads SGDLS; CDR2 reads YYNGEE. DNA for the CDR3: TGTGCCAGCAGCGTAGAAGGCACCGGGGAGCTGTTTTTT. This sequence encodes CASSVEGTGELFF.

This clone was counted between two and nine times. The genes are TRBV28 and TRBJ1-5, with TRBD1 matching over 9 bases. After removal of 5 bases from V and 6 bases from J, the junction contained 8 bases not matched to a gene. CDR3 size: 15 residues. Germline CDR1 MDHEN, CDR2 SYDVKM. The CDR3 DNA is TGTGCCAGCAGTCGTACAGGGGGCATGGGTCAGCCCCAGCATTTT. This encodes CASSRTGGMGQPQHF.

The chain employs TRBV6-1 and TRBJ1-6; weak D call: TRBD1 (5 bases). Germline values: CDR1 MNHNS, CDR2 SASEGT. Trimming shortened V by 4 bases and J by 2 bases, and 6 bases separated the two germline ends. The CDR3 is made up of 14 amino acids. The CDR3 loop is CASSAGPYNSPLHF. CDR3 sequence (DNA): TGTGCCAGCAGTGCGGGGCCCTATAATTCACCCCTCCACTTT.

This sequence joins TRBV5-6 and TRBJ2-3; no reliable D call. The germline V gene encodes CDR1 SGHDT and CDR2 YYEEEE. This CDR3 comprises 15 residues. V gave up 0 bases and J gave up 0 bases, with 8 bases separating them. CDR3 region: CASSLVGLSTDTQYF. The CDR3 DNA is TGTGCCAGCAGCTTGGTTGGCCTAAGCACAGATACGCAGTATTTT.

V gene TRBV7-9 combines with J gene TRBJ2-7; D might be TRBD1 (5 bases). V lost 8 bases and J 0 bases, leaving 8 bases between the germline ends. There are 12 residues in the CDR3. From germline, CDR1 is SEHNR and CDR2 FQNEAQ (reference sequence). The CDR3 sequence is CASRQSSYEQYF. The CDR3 nucleotides read TGTGCCAGCCGACAGAGCTCCTACGAGCAGTACTTC. The full variable domain, in which reference TRBV7-9 and TRBJ2-7 provide the parts outside the CDR3, is DTGVSQNPRHKITKRGQNVTFRCDPISEHNRLYWYRQTLGQGPEFLTYFQNEAQLEKSRLLSDRFSAERPKGSFSTLEIQRTEQGDSAMYLCASRQSSYEQYFGPGTRLTVT.

This clone has only one observation. V gene TRBV5-7 combines with J gene TRBJ2-2; possible D gene TRBD1, 6 bases. TRBV5-7 carries the ORF label, with uncertain function. This CDR3 contains 18 residues. Trimming took off 4 bases at V and 1 base at J, with 20 bases between the two ends. The CDR3 protein is CASSLVGTRTKNTGELFF. CDR3 sequence (DNA): TGTGCCAGCAGCCTTGTAGGGACACGAACGAAGAACACCGGGGAGCTGTTTTTT.

The chain recombines TRBV5-1 with TRBJ2-5; possible D gene TRBD1, 6 bases. The V and J ends lost 1 base and 4 bases respectively, with 14 bases between them. The germline V gene encodes CDR1 SGHRS and CDR2 YFSETQ. This CDR3 is built from 15 residues. CDR3 sequence: CASSLQGQFGETQYF. As DNA, the CDR3 is TGCGCCAGCAGCTTGCAAGGACAGTTTGGAGAGACCCAGTACTTC. The full variable domain, in which reference TRBV5-1 and TRBJ2-5 provide the parts outside the CDR3, is KAGVTQTPRYLIKTRGQQVTLSCSPISGHRSVSWYQQTPGQGLQFLFEYFSETQRNKGNFPGRFSGRQFSNSRSEMNVSTLELGDSALYLCASSLQGQFGETQYFGPGTRLLVL.

The chain employs TRBV18 and TRBJ1-2, with TRBD1 matching 9 bases. The CDR3 totals 14 residues. CDR1 is KGHSH, CDR2 LQKENI, per germline. Unmatched junction bases numbered 5, after V lost 4 bases and J lost 5 bases. CDR3 region: CASSLDRGWYGYTF. The CDR3 nucleotides are TGTGCCAGCTCACTCGACAGGGGGTGGTATGGCTACACCTTC.

The V and J genes are TRBV6-5 and TRBJ2-2; D is uncertain. The CDR3 loop spans 14 amino acids. Trimming stripped 3 bases from V and 7 bases from J, with 12 bases between. CDR1 and CDR2 from the germline V gene are MNHEY and SVGAGI. The CDR3 DNA reads TGTGCCAGCAGTTATGGCATGGGGATCGGGGAGCTGTTTTTT. It yields the protein CASSYGMGIGELFF.

The chain has TRBV30 and TRBJ1-1; D remains ambiguous. Germline V gene sequence: CDR1 GTSNPN, CDR2 SVGIG (reference sequence). Trimming removed 0 bases from V and 3 bases from J, with 23 bases in between. The length of the CDR3 is 18 residues. The DNA of the CDR3 is TGTGCCTGGAGTGTACGCTTGGCAGCCCGTTTAGGTGACACTGAAGCTTTCTTT. Its translation is CAWSVRLAARLGDTEAFF.

The rearrangement joins TRBV7-9 to TRBJ2-7, with 7 bases matching TRBD1. The germline V gene has CDR1 SEHNR and CDR2 FQNEAQ (reference sequence). The CDR3 runs 14 residues. J lost 1 base, V lost 5 bases, and 5 bases had no gene match. The CDR3 bases are TGTGCCAGCAGCCCTGACAGGGTTTCCTACGAGCAGTACTTC. Translation gives CASSPDRVSYEQYF.

The rearrangement links TRBV5-1 to TRBJ2-7; 8 bases are shared with TRBD1. J lost 9 bases, V lost 5 bases, and 10 bases had no gene match. CDR1 and CDR2 from the germline V gene are SGHRS and YFSETQ. The CDR3 consists of 13 residues. The CDR3 is CASRMTGESGQYF. CDR3 in DNA: TGCGCCAGCAGAATGACAGGGGAATCGGGGCAGTACTTC.

J is TRBJ1-3 and V is TRBV5-4; D uncertain. The CDR3 totals 18 residues. The V gene lost 0 bases and the J gene lost 1 base, with 17 bases spanning the gap. The V gene's germline CDR1 is SGHNT and CDR2 YYREEE (reference sequence). The DNA for the CDR3 is TGTGCCAGCAGCTTGGAACCTGGGCGCGGGGAATCTGGAAACACCATATATTTT. Protein: CASSLEPGRGESGNTIYF.

CDR3 sequence (DNA): TGTGCCAGCAGTGAAGTGGGGGGGTTTGGGACAGATACGCAGTATTTT. It is translated as CASSEVGGFGTDTQYF. The chain joins TRBV2 to TRBJ2-3, with 7 bases fitting TRBD2. The V and J ends lost 1 base and 3 bases, in that order; junction bases with no gene match: 7. Germline-derived CDR1 and CDR2 are SNHLY and FYNNEI. This CDR3 has 16 amino acids.

The rearrangement links TRBV7-6 to TRBJ1-6; TRBD1 might be the D (6 bases). Germline V CDR1 and CDR2: SGHVS, FNYEAQ. The CDR3 length is 15 residues. Trimming took 10 bases from V and 10 from J, leaving 23 bases between them. CDR3 residues: CATSSLRGPKSPLHF. DNA for the CDR3: TGTGCCACCTCTTCTCTTCGGGGGCCAAAGTCACCCCTCCACTTT.

The genes are TRBV27 and TRBJ1-2; 10 nucleotides agree with TRBD1. Germline CDR1 MNHEY, CDR2 SMNVEV (reference sequence). V gave up 5 bases and J gave up 2 bases; unmatched junction bases: 8. The CDR3 has 16 residues. CDR3 sequence: CASSPPGTGANYGYTF. CDR3 nucleotide sequence: TGTGCCAGCAGTCCGCCCGGGACAGGGGCGAACTATGGCTACACCTTC.

The V and J genes are TRBV7-2 and TRBJ1-3, with D perhaps matching TRBD1 (5 bases). Germline CDR1 SGHTA, CDR2 FQGNSA. CDR3 length equals 18 residues. Trimming stripped 5 bases from V and 0 bases from J, with 20 bases between. The CDR3 region is CASSPRALGQGSGNTIYF. CDR3 in DNA: TGTGCCAGCAGCCCGAGGGCTCTGGGGCAGGGCTCTGGAAACACCATATATTTT.

The genes are TRBV11-2 and TRBJ2-4; 7 bases line up with TRBD1. Looked up from germline, CDR1 is SGHAT and CDR2 is FQNNGV. Trimming cost V 1 base and J 2 bases; bases outside gene matches: 8. CDR3 length equals 17 residues. CDR3 nucleotides: TGTGCCAGCAGCTTAGGAGGGGGCGCGTGGTCCAAAAACATTCAGTACTTC. This codes for CASSLGGGAWSKNIQYF.